Listed here are 30 T cell receptor beta chains from one sample, sequenced in a study of radiotherapy plus CTLA-4 blockade in lung cancer. Assay: immunoSEQ multiplex PCR; the TCRdb copy retains only in-frame clones and omits some. The sample consists of 45,000 or so clones, roughly four fifths of them appearing once. Source: peripheral blood, taken from a patient treated with radiotherapy plus ipilimumab. The receptors stem from a human donor with non-small cell lung cancer who had a complete response to radiotherapy plus ipilimumab.

This sequence joins TRBV5-1 and TRBJ1-1; no clear D gene. Germline V lookup: CDR1 SGHRS, CDR2 YFSETQ. Trimming took off 4 bases at V and 2 bases at J, with 12 bases between the two ends. The CDR3 spans 14 residues. For the CDR3, the DNA is TGCGCCAGCAGCCCCAGTACACAAAACACTGAAGCTTTCTTT. It translates to CASSPSTQNTEAFF.

The chain has TRBV28 and TRBJ1-5; a possible D gene is TRBD1 (6 bases). The CDR3 runs 21 residues. V lost 7 bases to trimming and J lost 0 bases, with 31 bases between them. Germline V gives CDR1 MDHEN, CDR2 SYDVKM. CDR3 in amino acids: CASTPSQGFGAVWYSNQPQHF. The CDR3, as DNA: TGTGCCAGCACCCCTTCACAGGGATTCGGTGCGGTCTGGTATAGCAATCAGCCCCAGCATTTT.

The CDR3 loop is CAPQGGGRPNTDTQYF. The CDR3 region has the DNA TGTGCCCCCCAGGGGGGCGGGAGGCCCAACACAGATACGCAGTATTTT. V and J are TRBV9 and TRBJ2-3; a possible D gene is TRBD2 (8 bases). The CDR3 totals 16 residues. V was trimmed by 10 bases and J by 2 bases, leaving 23 bases between them. CDR1 and CDR2 from the germline V gene are SGDLS and YYNGEE.

The chain uses TRBV7-2 and TRBJ1-4, with D possibly matching TRBD1 (6 bases). The CDR3 covers 14 residues. Germline V gene lookup returns CDR1 SGHTA and CDR2 FQGNSA. Between the trimmed V and J ends, which lost 3 bases and 7 bases, there was a span of 12 bases. The CDR3 DNA reads TGTGCCAGCAGCTTGGGCAGGGGCGGTGAAAAACTGTTTTTT. This sequence encodes CASSLGRGGEKLFF.

The chain couples TRBV30 to TRBJ2-6; D ambiguous. Per germline, CDR1 GTSNPN and CDR2 SVGIG (reference sequence). CDR3 size: 13 residues. The ends were cut back, 3 bases at V and 0 bases at J, with 3 bases in the middle. CDR3 sequence: CAWSYSGANVLTF. For the CDR3, the DNA is TGTGCCTGGAGCTACTCTGGGGCCAACGTCCTGACTTTC.

The V call is TRBV30, the J call TRBJ2-3, with 11 bases that match TRBD2. CDR1 is GTSNPN and CDR2 is SVGIG in the germline V gene (reference sequence). Trimming took 3 bases from V and 3 from J; bases not matched to a gene: 8. This CDR3 spans 16 amino acids. The CDR3 region has the DNA TGTGCCTGGAGAAGACTAGCGGGATTGGGGACAGATACGCAGTATTTT. Its translation is CAWRRLAGLGTDTQYF. The full variable domain, with the rest looked up from reference TRBV30 and TRBJ2-3, is SQTIHQWPATLVQPVGSPLSLECTVEGTSNPNLYWYRQAAGRGLQLLFYSVGIGQISSEVPQNLSASRPQDRQFILSSKKLLLSDSGFYLCAWRRLAGLGTDTQYFGPGTRLTVL.

This sequence joins TRBV6-5 and TRBJ2-7, with unresolved D. Germline V gives CDR1 MNHEY, CDR2 SVGAGI. The CDR3 spans 14 residues. Trimming took off 0 bases at V and 6 bases at J, with 12 bases between the two ends. The CDR3 protein is CASSYSIGDSEQYF. The CDR3 DNA follows: TGTGCCAGCAGTTACTCGATAGGAGATTCCGAGCAGTACTTC.

The CDR3 protein is CASSLVLNTGELFF. DNA for the CDR3: TGTGCCAGCAGCTTAGTATTGAACACCGGGGAGCTGTTTTTT. V and J are TRBV11-2 and TRBJ2-2; no firm D call. Trimming took off 1 base at V and 1 base at J, with 4 bases between the two ends. Germline assignment: CDR1 SGHAT and CDR2 FQNNGV. This CDR3 spans 14 amino acids.

V usage is TRBV9 and J usage is TRBJ2-7; 8 positions match TRBD1. The CDR3 covers 13 residues. Losses at the gene ends were 3 bases for V and 3 bases for J; bases not matched to a gene: 2. Germline V gene data show CDR1 as SGDLS and CDR2 as YYNGEE. In nucleotides, the CDR3 is TGTGCCAGCAGCGATGGACAGGGCTACGAGCAGTACTTC. Its translation: CASSDGQGYEQYF. Filled out from reference TRBV9 and TRBJ2-7, the complete variable domain reads DSGVTQTPKHLITATGQRVTLRCSPRSGDLSVYWYQQSLDQGLQFLIQYYNGEERAKGNILERFSAQQFPDLHSELNLSSLELGDSALYFCASSDGQGYEQYFGPGTRLTVT.

V and J are TRBV29-1 and TRBJ2-3; no definite D call. The CDR3 contains 13 residues. Germline loops: CDR1 SQVTM, CDR2 ANQGSEA. The V and J ends lost 3 bases and 3 bases respectively, with 10 bases between them. The CDR3 loop reads CSVERSATDTQYF. CDR3 in DNA: TGCAGCGTTGAGCGATCTGCGACAGATACGCAGTATTTT.

This chain joins TRBV6-1 and TRBJ1-1; perhaps TRBD1 as D (5 bases). From germline, CDR1 is MNHNS and CDR2 SASEGT. The CDR3 extends over 16 amino acids. Trimming pared 3 bases from V and 5 bases from J, leaving 19 bases between. The CDR3 DNA reads TGTGCCAGCAGTGACCCGACCTTCGGGGGTTCGACTGAAGCTTTCTTT. It specifies CASSDPTFGGSTEAFF.

The chain carries TRBV19 and TRBJ2-5; D is perhaps TRBD2 (6 bases). TRBJ2-7 explains the end of the DNA better; the J call may be wrong. CDR3 length: 17 residues. Per the germline V gene, CDR1 is LNHDA and CDR2 is SQIVND (reference sequence). This CDR3 is CASSMSSGTSLGHEQYF. CDR3 DNA sequence: TGTGCCAGTAGTATGTCGTCCGGGACTTCCTTGGGTCACGAGCAGTACTTC.

This clone is deemed medium-sized. The chain carries TRBV11-3 and TRBJ2-2; D gene uncertain. The CDR3 spans 14 residues. Germline V gene data show CDR1 as SGHNT and CDR2 as YENEEA. V lost 0 bases, J lost 6 bases, and 8 bases lay in between. CDR3 amino acids: CASSLDRISGELFF. In DNA, the CDR3 is TGTGCCAGCAGCTTAGACAGGATATCCGGGGAGCTGTTTTTT.

J is TRBJ2-1 and V is TRBV6-5; no clear D. CDR1 and CDR2 (germline): MNHEY, SVGAGI. The CDR3 covers 11 residues. Trimming stripped 5 bases from V and 4 bases from J, with 3 bases between. CDR3 nucleotides: TGTGCCAGCAGTCTTTACAATGAGCAGTTCTTC. The encoded protein is CASSLYNEQFF.

The V gene is TRBV5-1, the J gene TRBJ2-7; D possibly corresponds to TRBD2 (5 bases). CDR3 length: 18 residues. CDR1 and CDR2 from the germline V gene are SGHRS and YFSETQ. The V gene lost 0 bases and the J gene lost 0 bases, with 19 bases spanning the gap. CDR3 coding DNA: TGCGCCAGCAGCTTGGGGATGATCGCGGGCGGCCTCTCCTACGAGCAGTACTTC. Residues: CASSLGMIAGGLSYEQYF.

In DNA, the CDR3 is TGCGCCAGCAGACGGGGGGGTTCCCGATACGAGCAGTACTTC. It translates to CASRRGGSRYEQYF. This chain uses TRBV10-2 with TRBJ2-7, with 8 bases lining up with TRBD2. CDR1 is WSHSY and CDR2 is SAAADI in the germline V gene. CDR3 length equals 14 residues. The V segment lost 6 bases and the J segment 4 bases; nucleotides outside the gene matches: 8.

This rearrangement joins TRBV2 to TRBJ2-7; TRBD1 matches 8 bases. The CDR3 totals 14 residues. Germline CDR1 SNHLY, CDR2 FYNNEI. The V segment lost 4 bases and the J segment 4 bases; nucleotides outside the gene matches: 6. The CDR3 is CASSVRTGLYEQYF. Written as DNA, the CDR3 is TGTGCCAGCAGTGTCCGGACAGGGCTATACGAGCAGTACTTC.

The chain links TRBV11-2 to TRBJ2-5; D uncertain. Germline V gene data show CDR1 as SGHAT and CDR2 as FQNNGV. V lost 4 bases and J 1 base, leaving 10 bases between the germline ends. There are 14 residues in the CDR3. CDR3 in DNA: TGTGCCAGCAGCTCGAGCTACAGCCAAGAGACCCAGTACTTC. Translated, it gives CASSSSYSQETQYF. The complete variable domain, with remaining parts taken from reference TRBV11-2 and TRBJ2-5, reads EAGVAQSPRYKIIEKRQSVAFWCNPISGHATLYWYQQILGQGPKLLIQFQNNGVVDDSQLPKDRFSAERLKGVDSTLKIQPAKLEDSAVYLCASSSSYSQETQYFGPGTRLLVL.

The chain couples TRBV4-2 to TRBJ2-1; TRBD2 aligns across 7 bases. V lost 0 bases, J lost 4 bases, and 6 bases stayed unmatched. Per germline, CDR1 LGHNA and CDR2 YNFKEQ. The CDR3 runs 16 residues. CDR3 DNA sequence: TGTGCCAGCAGCCAAGATTGGGGGGGTATATACAATGAGCAGTTCTTC. Amino acid sequence: CASSQDWGGIYNEQFF.

The chain has TRBV29-1 and TRBJ2-1, with TRBD2 matching over 9 bases. CDR3 size: 13 residues. The ends lost 7 bases at V and 4 bases at J; junction bases unmatched: 5. CDR1 and CDR2 (germline): SQVTM, ANQGSEA. In DNA form, the CDR3 reads TGCAGCGCGCCGGGACTAGCTTACAATGAGCAGTTCTTC. Protein product: CSAPGLAYNEQFF.

This rearrangement joins TRBV10-3 to TRBJ2-7; D gene uncertain. Germline V gives CDR1 ENHRY, CDR2 SYGVKD. With 3 bases removed from V and 2 bases from J, the gap between germline ends came to 8 bases. The CDR3 is 13 residues long. CDR3 amino acids: CAISDLVTYEQYF. CDR3 nucleotide sequence: TGTGCCATCAGTGATCTCGTAACCTACGAGCAGTACTTC.

This clone was seen only once. The V gene is TRBV27, the J gene TRBJ1-3; no clear D. The germline CDR1 and CDR2 sequences are MNHEY and SMNVEV (reference sequence). Deletions cut 5 bases from V and 0 bases from J, with 23 bases between. This CDR3 has 19 amino acids. CDR3: CASSPKDARELSSGNTIYF. The DNA for the CDR3 is TGTGCCAGCAGTCCTAAGGACGCAAGGGAGCTGAGCTCTGGAAACACCATATATTTT.

In this sample, this clone turned up once. The V and J genes are TRBV6-6 and TRBJ2-1; 9 positions match TRBD2. The CDR3 is made up of 16 amino acids. Germline CDR1 and CDR2: MNHNY and SVGAGI (reference sequence). After removal of 6 bases from V and 6 bases from J, the junction contained 12 bases not matched to a gene. The CDR3 sequence is CASRRELAGSGNEQFF. In nucleotides, the CDR3 is TGTGCCAGCAGACGAGAGCTAGCGGGATCGGGCAATGAGCAGTTCTTC.

This clone appeared a few times. The rearrangement uses TRBV30 and TRBJ1-6; TRBD1 aligns across 7 bases. The ends lost 5 bases at V and 8 bases at J; junction bases unmatched: 6. In germline, CDR1 is GTSNPN, CDR2 SVGIG (reference sequence). CDR3 size: 13 residues. The DNA of the CDR3 is TGTGCCTGGGCACGGGACAGCTATTCACCCCTCCACTTT. This sequence encodes CAWARDSYSPLHF.

The chain employs TRBV7-2 and TRBJ1-1, with TRBD1 matching 8 bases. The CDR3 is 17 residues long. V was pared by 5 bases and J by 2 bases, with 13 bases of the junction left unmatched. Germline V gene data show CDR1 as SGHTA and CDR2 as FQGNSA. The CDR3 protein is CASSQRTGSGLNTEAFF. DNA for the CDR3: TGTGCCAGCAGCCAGCGGACAGGGTCCGGGCTTAACACTGAAGCTTTCTTT.

Turning to this clone: This same CDR3 is encoded by further DNA sequences in the sample. CDR3 coding DNA: TGTGCCAGCAGCGTAGTGGGCAGCTCCTACGAGCAGTACTTC. It specifies CASSVVGSSYEQYF. The genes are TRBV9 and TRBJ2-7; D unclear. This CDR3 contains 14 residues. V lost 0 bases and J 0 bases, leaving 7 bases between the germline ends. Per the germline V gene, CDR1 is SGDLS and CDR2 is YYNGEE.

CDR3 amino acids: CASSSPPPGQTHEQYF. In nucleotides, the CDR3 is TGCGCCAGCAGCTCCCCCCCACCGGGACAGACACACGAGCAGTACTTC. This rearrangement joins TRBV5-1 to TRBJ2-7; 7 nucleotides match TRBD1. The J segment lost 5 bases and the V segment lost 3 bases, leaving 14 bases of the junction unmatched. Germline CDR1 is SGHRS and CDR2 is YFSETQ. This CDR3 spans 16 amino acids.

This rearrangement joins TRBV2 to TRBJ2-3; the D gene is possibly TRBD2 (6 bases). Germline V gene sequence: CDR1 SNHLY, CDR2 FYNNEI. V shed 6 bases and J shed 2 bases, with 15 bases lying between them. The CDR3 is 15 residues long. As DNA, the CDR3 is TGTGCCAGCAGAACTCACGGGGGATCCACAGATACGCAGTATTTT. Translated, it gives CASRTHGGSTDTQYF.

V usage is TRBV27 and J usage is TRBJ2-4; no clear D gene. CDR3 size: 11 residues. Trimming took 3 bases from V and 8 from J, leaving 5 bases between them. Germline CDR1 is MNHEY and CDR2 is SMNVEV (reference sequence). CDR3 region: CASSFNHIQYF. The DNA for the CDR3 is TGTGCCAGCAGTTTTAATCACATTCAGTACTTC.

The V and J genes are TRBV18 and TRBJ1-1, with D uncertain. CDR1 is KGHSH, CDR2 LQKENI, per germline. Trimming removed 2 bases from V and 2 bases from J, with 15 bases in between. CDR3 length equals 16 residues. CDR3 sequence: CASSPKRSPLNTEAFF. DNA of the CDR3: TGTGCCAGCTCACCAAAACGGAGCCCCCTCAACACTGAAGCTTTCTTT.